This TCR beta chain originates from a study of blood T cell repertoires in COVID-19. Study-wide background: Collection of acute and convalescent COVID-19 samples took place in the United States, Italy and Spain.

Per the original methods: Researchers report that nucleated cell counts were estimated from reference gene primer amplification. Repertoires were generated with immunoSEQ multiplex PCR, while TCRdb's copy carries only in-frame clones and drops some. For V, J and clone size, that table is used; D and trimming come from the DNA. The sample carries approximately 200,000 clones, 84% recorded once. The CDR3 spans 16 residues. Germline CDR1 is MGHRA and CDR2 is YSYEKL. The V end lost 4 bases, the J end lost 3 bases, and 16 bases lay between the germline ends. Recruits, aged roughly 18 to 100 years, lived in 20 to 30 US areas. Cohort 3 donors counted as recovered after two negative PCRs, clearance, or resolved symptoms.

The receptor was isolated from a woman between 25 and 40 years old who had recovered from COVID-19. The chain links TRBV4-1 to TRBJ1-5; D is ambiguous. Sequenced: PBMCs or T cells enriched from blood (not recorded which). The CDR3 protein is CASSLTPGNLNQPQHF. Written as DNA, the CDR3 is TGCGCCAGCAGCCTTACGCCGGGAAACCTCAATCAGCCCCAGCATTTT.